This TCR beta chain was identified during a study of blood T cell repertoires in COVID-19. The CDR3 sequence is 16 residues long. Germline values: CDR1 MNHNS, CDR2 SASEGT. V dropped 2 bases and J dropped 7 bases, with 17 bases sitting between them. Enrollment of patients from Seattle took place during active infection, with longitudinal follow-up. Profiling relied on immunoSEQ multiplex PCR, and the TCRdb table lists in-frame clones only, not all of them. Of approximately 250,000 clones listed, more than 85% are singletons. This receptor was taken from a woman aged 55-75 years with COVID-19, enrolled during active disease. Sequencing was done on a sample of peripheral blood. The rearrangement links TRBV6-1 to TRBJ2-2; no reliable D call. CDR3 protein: CASSEKRRGSDGELFF. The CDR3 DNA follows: TGTGCCAGCAGTGAAAAGAGGAGAGGCTCGGACGGGGAGCTGTTTTTT.